This T cell receptor (beta chain) derives from a study of PD-1 blockade in classical Hodgkin lymphoma. Background on the study: Patients were given intravenous nivolumab, 3 mg/kg, every 2 weeks.

V dropped 2 bases and J dropped 1; count of bases not matched to a gene: 7. The germline V gene has CDR1 ENHRY and CDR2 SYGVKD. The CDR3 runs 16 residues. Sequenced by immunoSEQ multiplex PCR; TCRdb stores in-frame clones only, minus some. The sample has fewer than 50,000 clones, approximately 78% seen once; the top ten hold 37%. The time point denotes: cycle 4 day 1 (C4D1), after less than 7 weeks of nivolumab. Each patient's relapse followed autologous stem cell transplantation, and brentuximab vedotin exposure varied. This material consisted of peripheral blood mononuclear cells (PBMCs), taken before the fourth cycle of nivolumab. The sequence was collected from a human donor with classical Hodgkin lymphoma. The chain is built from TRBV10-3 and TRBJ2-5; 7 bases align to TRBD1. CDR3 nucleotides: TGTGCCATCAGTGAGGCCCGGACAGGTCCCCAAGAGACCCAGTACTTC. Encoded protein: CAISEARTGPQETQYF.